Following are 13 T cell receptor beta chains from one sample sequenced in a study of vaccination and CD4 T cells after COVID-19 (dated by TCRdb to between 2021 and 2024). The treatment or condition label on this specimen signifies: approximately nine-day PBMC culture with coronavirus spike peptide pools or control peptides (ViraFEST assay). The library was generated by PCR. The listed sequencing device is Illumina iSeq 100. TCR sequencing of DNA from cultured CD4+ T cells used the Oncomine TCR Beta short-read assay at the Johns Hopkins FTIC core. The public reads were run again by TCRdb, first through fastp at Q25 and then through MiXCR, and only productive beta chains were kept. Identical CDR3 protein sequences are pooled into one entry, listed with their most common genes and DNA. The sample table contains about 7,100 distinct CDR3 sequences; only one count was recorded for 66% of them. 20% to 25% of the sample is held by the ten biggest clonotypes.

Their cognate antigens are unknown. Sequenced: CD4+ T cells from blood, cultured in vitro. These TCRs come from a human donor who had recovered from COVID-19.

The chain links TRBV20-1 to TRBJ1-6; TRBD1 is a possible D gene (6 bases). Trimming pared 6 bases from V and 7 bases from J, leaving 13 bases between. The germline CDR1 and CDR2 sequences are DFQATT and SNEGSKA (reference sequence). The length of the CDR3 is 13 residues. In DNA form, the CDR3 reads TGCAGTGCAACGGACAGCGTAAATTCACCCCTCCACTTT. It translates to CSATDSVNSPLHF.

The chain combines TRBV27 with TRBJ1-2; D perhaps matches TRBD1 (6 bases). CDR1 MNHEY and CDR2 SMNVEV come from the germline V gene (reference sequence). This CDR3 spans 15 amino acids. The ends were cut back, 1 base at V and 2 bases at J, with 11 bases in the middle. Here the CDR3 reads CASSLLGGRNYGYTF. The CDR3 DNA is TGTGCCAGCAGTTTATTAGGGGGGCGAAACTATGGCTACACCTTC.

The rearrangement links TRBV12-3 or TRBV12-4 to TRBJ2-5; the D call may be TRBD1 or TRBD2 (5 bases each). Trimming removed 5 bases at V and 5 bases at J, with 15 bases between. This CDR3 is built from 14 residues. Here the CDR3 reads CASSPPRGGETQYF. The CDR3 bases are TGTGCCAGCAGTCCCCCAAGGGGCGGGGAGACCCAGTACTTC.

This clonotype was seen just once. The chain recombines TRBV2 with TRBJ2-7; D perhaps matches TRBD2 (5 bases). V shed 4 bases and J shed 6 bases, with 13 bases lying between them. This CDR3 contains 13 residues. From germline, CDR1 is SNHLY and CDR2 FYNNEI. CDR3 bases: TGTGCCAGCAGTGGAGGGTGGAGGCGCGAGCAGTACTTC. Translation: CASSGGWRREQYF.

J is TRBJ2-7 and V is TRBV20-1; TRBD1 agrees at 8 bases. CDR3 size: 14 residues. Germline V gene sequence: CDR1 DFQATT, CDR2 SNEGSKA (reference sequence). Trimming cost V 3 bases and J 6 bases; bases outside gene matches: 10. The DNA of the CDR3 is TGCAGTGCTAGTTTGGGAACAGGGGGGCGCGAGCAGTACTTC. Translating gives CSASLGTGGREQYF.

This clonotype was seen a handful of times. This rearrangement joins TRBV27 to TRBJ1-5; tentatively, D is TRBD1 (5 bases). This CDR3 is built from 14 residues. Germline values: CDR1 MNHEY, CDR2 SMNVEV (reference sequence). Trimming removed 0 bases from V and 10 bases from J, with 13 bases in between. CDR3 DNA: TGTGCCAGCAGTTTATCGGGCCAGGGTTTCCCCCAGCATTTT. This sequence encodes CASSLSGQGFPQHF.

The J gene is TRBJ2-5, the V gene TRBV20-1; D perhaps matches TRBD2 (5 bases). CDR3 length equals 13 residues. Germline V gene lookup returns CDR1 DFQATT and CDR2 SNEGSKA (reference sequence). V lost 3 bases to trimming and J lost 4 bases, with 12 bases between them. DNA of the CDR3: TGCAGTGCTAGGGTAGCGAGCGGAGAGACCCAGTACTTC. Translated: CSARVASGETQYF.

CDR3 in amino acids: CASSEGLGPGYTF. As DNA, the CDR3 is TGTGCCAGCAGTGAAGGTCTGGGGCCCGGCTACACCTTC. The chain recombines TRBV6-1 with TRBJ1-2; possibly TRBD1 for D (5 bases). The CDR3 extends over 13 amino acids. V shed 1 base and J shed 8 bases, with 11 bases lying between them. Germline CDR1 and CDR2: MNHNS and SASEGT.

The table lists this clonotype with a few counts. The rearrangement uses TRBV10-3 and TRBJ2-7; 10 positions match TRBD1. With 6 bases clipped from V and 6 bases from J, the junction kept 8 bases outside the gene matches. The CDR3 contains 14 residues. Germline V CDR1 and CDR2: ENHRY, SYGVKD. CDR3 loop: CAIRERTGGLEQYF. The CDR3 coding sequence is TGTGCCATCAGGGAAAGGACAGGGGGGCTCGAGCAGTACTTC.

The V gene is TRBV20-1, the J gene TRBJ1-2; the D gene is possibly TRBD1 (6 bases). Germline CDR1 is DFQATT and CDR2 is SNEGSKA (reference sequence). Trimming removed 5 bases at V and 7 bases at J, with 17 bases between. The CDR3 has 13 amino acids. For the CDR3, the DNA is TGCAGTGCTTCGGGGGGGGCCGGGTTTGGCTACACCTTC. Encoded protein: CSASGGAGFGYTF.

V is TRBV6-1 and J is TRBJ1-5, with D tentatively TRBD1 (5 bases). Trimming took 5 bases from V and 1 from J, leaving 9 bases between them. The germline gives CDR1 MNHNS, CDR2 SASEGT. The CDR3 length is 14 residues. The CDR3 protein is CASSLRDSNQPQHF. The CDR3 DNA reads TGTGCCAGCAGTCTCCGGGACAGCAATCAGCCCCAGCATTTT.

This clonotype has more than one count but fewer than ten. This rearrangement joins TRBV20-1 to TRBJ2-7, with 7 bases lining up with TRBD2. The germline CDR1 and CDR2 sequences are DFQATT and SNEGSKA (reference sequence). CDR3 length equals 15 residues. The trim removed 0 bases at V and 1 base at J, leaving 6 bases unmatched. The chain's CDR3 is CSARDPERGSYEQYF. The CDR3 nucleotides are TGCAGTGCTAGAGATCCAGAGCGGGGATCCTACGAGCAGTACTTC.

This clonotype was counted a single time. The gene calls are TRBV20-1 and TRBJ2-1; 9 bases align to TRBD2. Looked up from germline, CDR1 is DFQATT and CDR2 is SNEGSKA (reference sequence). The CDR3 spans 15 residues. V was pared by 7 bases and J by 5 bases, with 12 bases of the junction left unmatched. The CDR3 region is CSVSGRYLGDNEQFF. Written as DNA, the CDR3 is TGCAGTGTCAGCGGGAGGTATCTCGGGGACAATGAGCAGTTCTTC.